This T cell receptor beta chain was captured in a study of T cells expressing NK-cell markers. Across the study: In sorted CD3+CD56+NKG2C+, CD3+CD56+NKG2C- and CD3+CD56-NKG2C+ T cells, TCR beta repertoires were obtained. With respect to HCMV, seven of the eight sequenced donors were seropositive, and one was seronegative. Findings of the study overall: For six donors, the dominant NKG2C+ clonotypes made up roughly 1.0-7.5% of their CD8+ T cells.

Scientists made TCR beta cDNA using 5'RACE template switching with UMIs. TCRdb reanalyzed the 5' RACE reads, giving one entry per CDR3 protein sequence and no DNA. The specimen's table records 300,000 or so distinct CDR3 sequences. The germline V gene encodes CDR1 GTSNPN and CDR2 SVGIG (reference sequence). The CDR3 has 14 amino acids. As regards this clonotype: The antigen is unknown.

This sequence joins TRBV30 and TRBJ1-1; TCRdb returns TRBD1, unconfirmable since there is no DNA. The receptor comes from a woman between 18 and 70 years old in good health. Source material: blood T cells: a sorted CD56 or NKG2C T cell subset, CD4+ or CD8+ T cells, or bulk PBMC T cells (not recorded which). The CDR3 here is CAWSVLSGRVEAFF.